This T cell receptor (beta chain) was retrieved from a study of CD8+ T cells in alopecia areata. Germline V lookup: CDR1 SEHNR, CDR2 FQNEAQ (reference sequence). The CDR3 loop spans 15 amino acids. With 1 base removed from V and 6 bases from J, the gap between germline ends came to 12 bases. Sequencing templates came from extracted RNA that was reverse transcribed into cDNA. Produced via immunoSEQ multiplex PCR; TCRdb's table is partial and in-frame only. The sample contains 190,000 or so clones, roughly 60% of which appear only once. Treatment noted: oral pan-JAK inhibitor, 5-10 mg twice daily. This specimen was CD4+ T cells sorted from blood, taken at week 24, from a patient treated with tofacitinib. The rearrangement links TRBV7-9 to TRBJ2-2; D gene uncertain. The receptor was isolated from a human donor with alopecia areata. The CDR3 DNA reads TGTGCCAGCAGCTTAGTCTCCGGACCCGCCGGGGAGCTGTTTTTT. Translation gives CASSLVSGPAGELFF.